One T cell receptor (beta chain) is described in this entry. The antigen is unknown. In triplicate, each CD8+ T cell subset was sorted at under 350,000 cells per replicate. The data originate from a study of CXCR3-negative and CXCR3-positive naive CD8 T cells. The germline CDR1 and CDR2 sequences are DFQATT and SNEGSKA (reference sequence). CDR3 size: 15 residues. Findings and caveats of the study: A higher hydrophobicity marked the TRB CDR3s of CXCR3-positive naive cells versus CXCR3-negative naive cells. Diversity ran similarly high across both naive subsets but far lower in memory CD8+ cells.

cDNA libraries for TRB were generated by 5' RACE incorporating UMI labels. TCRdb derives one entry per CDR3 protein from the 5' RACE reads, leaving out DNA. The listing contains about 50,000 distinct CDR3 sequences. The sequencing sample was made of naive CXCR3+ CD8+ T cells from blood. The subset: CD45RO-CCR7+CD27+CD95- naive CD8+ T cells expressing CXCR3 (TNR3+). This TCR was sampled from a human donor in good health. Some clones in this sample may be carry-over from other donors' samples. The chain has TRBV20-1 and TRBJ2-1. The CDR3 spells CSARALGSSYNEQFF.